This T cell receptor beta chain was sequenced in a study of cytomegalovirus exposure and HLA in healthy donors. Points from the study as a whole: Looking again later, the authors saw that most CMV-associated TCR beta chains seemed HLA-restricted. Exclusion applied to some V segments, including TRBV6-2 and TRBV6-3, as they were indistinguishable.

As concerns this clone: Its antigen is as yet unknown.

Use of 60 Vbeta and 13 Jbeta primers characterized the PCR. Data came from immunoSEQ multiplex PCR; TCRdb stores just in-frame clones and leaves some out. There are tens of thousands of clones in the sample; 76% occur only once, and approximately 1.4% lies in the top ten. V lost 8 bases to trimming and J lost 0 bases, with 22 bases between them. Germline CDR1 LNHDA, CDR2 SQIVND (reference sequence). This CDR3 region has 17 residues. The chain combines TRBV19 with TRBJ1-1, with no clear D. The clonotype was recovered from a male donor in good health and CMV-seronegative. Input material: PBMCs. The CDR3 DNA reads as TGTGCCAGTCGACCTACTAAAGGAGGGTTCATGAACACTGAAGCTTTCTTT. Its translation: CASRPTKGGFMNTEAFF.